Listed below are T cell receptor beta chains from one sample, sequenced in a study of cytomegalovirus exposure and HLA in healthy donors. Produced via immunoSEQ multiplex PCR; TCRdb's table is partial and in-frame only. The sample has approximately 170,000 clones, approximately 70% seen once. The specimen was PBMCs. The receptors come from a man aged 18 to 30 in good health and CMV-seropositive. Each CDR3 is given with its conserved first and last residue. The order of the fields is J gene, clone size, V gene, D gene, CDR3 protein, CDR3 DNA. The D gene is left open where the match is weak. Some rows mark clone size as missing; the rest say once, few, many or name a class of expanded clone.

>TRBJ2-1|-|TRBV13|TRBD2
CASSFEREGQEQFF
TGTGCCAGCAGCTTTGAGCGGGAGGGCCAGGAGCAGTTCTTC
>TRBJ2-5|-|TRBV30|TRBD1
CAWRRQGGETQYF
TGTGCCTGGAGACGACAGGGGGGCGAGACCCAGTACTTC
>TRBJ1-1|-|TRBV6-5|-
CASKIQGLHTEAFF
TGTGCCAGCAAAATACAGGGCCTTCACACTGAAGCTTTCTTT
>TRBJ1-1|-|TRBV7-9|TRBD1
CASSSRDRGAPDAEAFF
TGTGCCAGCAGCTCCCGGGACAGGGGAGCACCTGACGCTGAAGCTTTCTTT
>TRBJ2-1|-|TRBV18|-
CASSPEFGEQFF
TGTGCCAGCTCACCGGAGTTTGGGGAGCAGTTCTTC
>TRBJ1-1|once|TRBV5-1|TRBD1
CASSLTGVTEAFF
TGCGCCAGCAGCTTGACAGGGGTTACTGAAGCTTTCTTT
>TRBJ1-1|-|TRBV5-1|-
CATRRDMNTEAFF
TGCGCCACCCGCCGGGACATGAACACTGAAGCTTTCTTT
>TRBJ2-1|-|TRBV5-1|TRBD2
CASSSSRLAAGDEQFF
TGCGCCAGCAGCTCCTCCCGACTAGCCGCTGGGGATGAGCAGTTCTTC
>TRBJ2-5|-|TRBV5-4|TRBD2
CASRSGLAGQETQYF
TGTGCCAGCAGGTCCGGACTAGCGGGACAAGAGACCCAGTACTTC
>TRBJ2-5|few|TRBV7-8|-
CASSAARVEETQYF
TGTGCCAGCAGTGCAGCCCGGGTGGAAGAGACCCAGTACTTC
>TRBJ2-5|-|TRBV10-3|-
CAISTTGPQETQYF
TGTGCCATCAGCACTACAGGACCCCAAGAGACCCAGTACTTC
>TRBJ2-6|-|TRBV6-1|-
CASSGRTSGANVLTF
TGTGCCAGCAGTGGTCGGACATCTGGGGCCAACGTCCTGACTTTC
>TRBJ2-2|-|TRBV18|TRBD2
CASSSGTSGPRKGELFF
TGTGCCAGCTCATCGGGGACTAGCGGACCTCGGAAGGGGGAGCTGTTTTTT
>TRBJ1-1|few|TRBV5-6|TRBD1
CASSLGQGRTEAFF
TGTGCCAGCAGCTTGGGACAGGGTCGCACTGAAGCTTTCTTT
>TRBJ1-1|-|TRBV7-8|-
CASSLPLRTEAFF
TGTGCCAGCAGCCTTCCTCTCAGGACTGAAGCTTTCTTT
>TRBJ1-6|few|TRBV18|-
CATRGLYNSPLHF
TGTGCCACAAGGGGACTCTATAATTCACCCCTCCACTTT
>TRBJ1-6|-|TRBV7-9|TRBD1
CASSQGDRAGSPLHF
TGTGCCAGCAGCCAGGGAGACAGGGCTGGGTCACCCCTCCACTTT
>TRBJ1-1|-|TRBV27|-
CASSPGHLNTEAFF
TGTGCCAGCAGTCCGGGACACCTGAACACTGAAGCTTTCTTT
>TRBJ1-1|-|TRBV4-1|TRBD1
CASSSRQGRFTEAFF
TGCGCCAGCAGCTCCCGACAGGGTCGGTTCACTGAAGCTTTCTTT
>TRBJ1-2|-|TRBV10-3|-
CAISESGARGYTF
TGTGCCATCAGTGAGTCAGGAGCCCGTGGCTACACCTTC
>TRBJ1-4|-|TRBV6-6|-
CASRPLDTTTNEKLFF
TGTGCCAGCAGACCCCTCGACACCACAACTAATGAAAAACTGTTTTTT